This TCR beta chain was sequenced for a study of blood T cell repertoires in COVID-19. This clone was seen a single time. The CDR3 has 16 amino acids. Per germline, CDR1 SGHTA and CDR2 FQGNSA. V gave up 2 bases and J gave up 0 bases, with 12 bases separating them. TCRdb keeps only in-frame clones here, not all; method: immunoSEQ multiplex PCR. The sample shows around 100,000 clones, 70% to 80% of them seen only once. Sequencing was performed on peripheral blood. J is TRBJ2-3 and V is TRBV7-2; no clear D. This receptor was identified in a man aged 60 to 75 with active or convalescent COVID-19. CDR3 sequence reads: CASSLIPETSTDTQYF. CDR3 DNA: TGTGCCAGCAGCTTAATCCCAGAGACTAGCACAGATACGCAGTATTTT.